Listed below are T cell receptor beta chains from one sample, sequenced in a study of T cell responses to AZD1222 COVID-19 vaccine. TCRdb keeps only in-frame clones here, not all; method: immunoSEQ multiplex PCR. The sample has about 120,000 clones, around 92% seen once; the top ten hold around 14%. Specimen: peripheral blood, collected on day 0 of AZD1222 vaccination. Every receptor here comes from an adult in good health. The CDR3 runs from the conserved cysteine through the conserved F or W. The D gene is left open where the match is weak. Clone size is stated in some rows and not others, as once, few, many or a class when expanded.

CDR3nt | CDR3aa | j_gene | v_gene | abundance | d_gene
TGTGCCAGCAGCAATCGGGGTCAGGCGGGCGCAGATACGCAGTATTTT | CASSNRGQAGADTQYF | TRBJ2-3 | TRBV21-1 | NA | NA
TGTGCCAGCAGACTAGATCTCACGGACACCTACGAGCAGTACTTC | CASRLDLTDTYEQYF | TRBJ2-7 | TRBV7-9 | NA | NA
TGTGCCAGCAGCGCCCCCGGACTAGAATTCTCCGAGCAGTACTTC | CASSAPGLEFSEQYF | TRBJ2-7 | TRBV11-2 | NA | TRBD2
TGTGCCAGCAGCTCAGCGGGAGTACGGTACGAGCAGTACTTC | CASSSAGVRYEQYF | TRBJ2-7 | TRBV6-5 | NA | TRBD2
TGCGCCAGCAGCCAAGATGACCGAAGGACTAGCGGGGCGCGTGAGCAGTTCTTC | CASSQDDRRTSGAREQFF | TRBJ2-1 | TRBV4-3 | once | TRBD2
TGCGCCAGCAGCCCAGAATTTTCTGCAGGGAGGAATTCACCCCTCCACTTT | CASSPEFSAGRNSPLHF | TRBJ1-6 | TRBV4-3 | NA | NA
TGTGCCACCAGTGATCCGAGAAAAGCTAATCAGCCCCAGCATTTT | CATSDPRKANQPQHF | TRBJ1-5 | TRBV24-1 | NA | NA
TGTGCCAGCAGGGACGGCAATTCACCCCTCCACTTT | CASRDGNSPLHF | TRBJ1-6 | TRBV28 | once | NA
TGCGCCAGCAGCCAAGAGGCGGGAGGGCCCGATGAGCAGTTCTTC | CASSQEAGGPDEQFF | TRBJ2-1 | TRBV4-1 | NA | TRBD2
TGTGCCAGTTTACAGGGACCCATGGGGGTGAGGGAGCTGTTTTTT | CASLQGPMGVRELFF | TRBJ2-2 | TRBV7-2 | NA | NA
TGCGCCAGCAGCCAAGAGGACGGAAATCAGCCCCAGCATTTT | CASSQEDGNQPQHF | TRBJ1-5 | TRBV4-1 | NA | NA
TGTGCCAGCAGCAGGGGACCGACCTACGAGCAGTACTTC | CASSRGPTYEQYF | TRBJ2-7 | TRBV7-2 | NA | NA
TGTGCCAGCAGTTACGGGGGACAATGGAATGGCTACACCTTC | CASSYGGQWNGYTF | TRBJ1-2 | TRBV6-5 | NA | NA
TGTGCCAGCAGTCTCCCTACTAGTCGCGCCGACTCAGAGACCCAGTACTTC | CASSLPTSRADSETQYF | TRBJ2-5 | TRBV6-2/TRBV6-3 | NA | NA
TGCGCCAGCAGCATGACAGGCAGCACTGAAGCTTTCTTT | CASSMTGSTEAFF | TRBJ1-1 | TRBV10-1 | NA | NA
TGTGCCAGTAGTATGGTAGCGGGAACATACAATGAGCAGTTCTTC | CASSMVAGTYNEQFF | TRBJ2-1 | TRBV19 | NA | TRBD2
TGTGCCAGCAGCTTAGAGGTTCTAGCGGGGAACCGCCCCGGGGAGCTGTTTTTT | CASSLEVLAGNRPGELFF | TRBJ2-2 | TRBV7-2 | NA | TRBD2
TGCGCCAGCAGCTTGTTACCCCCCACTGCGTTGCCGGGAGAGGGCACCGGGGAGCTGTTTTTT | CASSLLPPTALPGEGTGELFF | TRBJ2-2 | TRBV5-1 | NA | NA
TGTGCCAGCAGCTTAGGGGGAGGGATAGATTATGGCTACACCTTC | CASSLGGGIDYGYTF | TRBJ1-2 | TRBV7-2 | NA | NA
TGTGCCAGCAGCGCGGACAGGGTAGATGGCTACACCTTC | CASSADRVDGYTF | TRBJ1-2 | TRBV5-4 | NA | TRBD1
TGTGCCAGTAGTACCGGACAGGGGGCAATAGTAGAGACCCAGTACTTC | CASSTGQGAIVETQYF | TRBJ2-5 | TRBV19 | few | TRBD1
TGTGCCAGCAGCCAGGGGTTAGACAGGGGGAAGACCCAGTACTTC | CASSQGLDRGKTQYF | TRBJ2-5 | TRBV14 | NA | TRBD1
TGCGCCAGCAGCAACGGGGAGACTGAAGCTTTCTTT | CASSNGETEAFF | TRBJ1-1 | TRBV5-1 | NA | NA
TGCGCCAGCAGCCAAAGTTGGGGGACAGGGAAGATGGGAGGCTACACCTTC | CASSQSWGTGKMGGYTF | TRBJ1-2 | TRBV4-1 | once | TRBD1
TGTGCCAGCAGACCTCAGGGGGAGGTCTACAATGAGCAGTTCTTC | CASRPQGEVYNEQFF | TRBJ2-1 | TRBV6-6 | NA | NA
TGTGCCAGTACCGGACAGGGTGGGATCGAAGCTTTCTTT | CASTGQGGIEAFF | TRBJ1-1 | TRBV19 | NA | TRBD1
TGTGCCAGCAGTTTATCGCCTAGCGGAGAGACCCAGTACTTC | CASSLSPSGETQYF | TRBJ2-5 | TRBV27 | once | TRBD2
TGTGCCAGCAGTGAGACAGGGGGCGCCGGCACAGATACGCAGTATTTT | CASSETGGAGTDTQYF | TRBJ2-3 | TRBV6-4 | once | TRBD1
TGTGCCAGCAGTGACCGTGGGGGGGTCTTGGAGCCCCAGCATTTT | CASSDRGGVLEPQHF | TRBJ1-5 | TRBV6-6 | NA | NA
TGTGCCAGCACGCAGGGTCTCTATGGCTACACCTTC | CASTQGLYGYTF | TRBJ1-2 | TRBV6-5 | NA | NA
TGTGCCAGCAGTTTGGGACAGTTCTACGAGCAGTACTTC | CASSLGQFYEQYF | TRBJ2-7 | TRBV2 | NA | TRBD1
TGTGCCAGCAGCTTAGTAGCGGGGGGGGATACGCAGTATTTT | CASSLVAGGDTQYF | TRBJ2-3 | TRBV13 | NA | TRBD2
TGCGCCAGCAGCCAAAAGACCCCTGACAGTGCTTATGGCTACACCTTC | CASSQKTPDSAYGYTF | TRBJ1-2 | TRBV4-3 | few | NA
TGCGCCAGCAGCCAAGTGGCCGGGTCCTACGAGCAGTACTTC | CASSQVAGSYEQYF | TRBJ2-7 | TRBV4-3 | once | NA
TGTGCCAGCAGTGGAGGGGTCAATGAGCAGTTCTTC | CASSGGVNEQFF | TRBJ2-1 | TRBV7-9 | NA | NA
TGCGCCAGCAGCCCCTCCCCCATCGCCGGGGAGCTGTTTTTT | CASSPSPIAGELFF | TRBJ2-2 | TRBV4-1 | NA | NA
TGTGCCTGGAGTCCCCAGGCAGCAAATGAAAAACTGTTTTTT | CAWSPQAANEKLFF | TRBJ1-4 | TRBV30 | NA | NA
TGTGCCAGCAGCTTCAACGGACTAGCGGGAGACGAGCAGTACTTC | CASSFNGLAGDEQYF | TRBJ2-7 | TRBV5-6 | NA | TRBD2
TGTGCCAGCAGTCCGGGGTGGGGGGCTCCGAACACTGAAGCTTTCTTT | CASSPGWGAPNTEAFF | TRBJ1-1 | TRBV28 | NA | NA
TGCGCCAGCAGCCAAGATGTGGGGGATTACAATGAGCAGTTCTTC | CASSQDVGDYNEQFF | TRBJ2-1 | TRBV4-3 | NA | NA
TGTGCCAGCAGTCTAGCGGGGCCGACTGAGCAGTACTTC | CASSLAGPTEQYF | TRBJ2-7 | TRBV6-2/TRBV6-3 | NA | TRBD2
TGTGCCAGCAGCCCAGGGACAGGGTCCGGGGAGCTGTTTTTT | CASSPGTGSGELFF | TRBJ2-2 | TRBV9 | NA | TRBD1
TGCGCCAGCAGCCACGCTGACAGGACGAACACTGAAGCTTTCTTT | CASSHADRTNTEAFF | TRBJ1-1 | TRBV4-3 | NA | NA
TGTGCCAGCAGTGGGGGCGGGGGCTTTACAGATACGCAGTATTTT | CASSGGGGFTDTQYF | TRBJ2-3 | TRBV2 | NA | NA
TGTGCCAGCAGCCAATCCGGACAGGACAATCAGCCCCAGCATTTT | CASSQSGQDNQPQHF | TRBJ1-5 | TRBV7-2 | NA | TRBD1
TGTGCCAGCAGTTCCGGGACTAGCGTGACCAGCCACTCCTACAATGAGCAGTTCTTC | CASSSGTSVTSHSYNEQFF | TRBJ2-1 | TRBV7-9 | NA | TRBD2
TGTGCCTGGAAGCTGGGGACAGGTAACACCGGGGAGCTGTTTTTT | CAWKLGTGNTGELFF | TRBJ2-2 | TRBV30 | NA | TRBD1
TGTGCCAGCAGTTACCGTACCGGGACTCAGGGTCAGCCCCAGCATTTT | CASSYRTGTQGQPQHF | TRBJ1-5 | TRBV6-6 | NA | NA
TGTGCCAGCAGTCTTCGGTCGGATGAAAAACTGTTTTTT | CASSLRSDEKLFF | TRBJ1-4 | TRBV6-2/TRBV6-3 | NA | NA
TGTGCCAGCAGTCAGGTGGGGGCCCCTAATGAAAAACTGTTTTTT | CASSQVGAPNEKLFF | TRBJ1-4 | TRBV28 | NA | NA
TGCGCCAGCAGCCAAGAAGGGACAGGCCCTGAGACCCAGTACTTC | CASSQEGTGPETQYF | TRBJ2-5 | TRBV4-1 | NA | TRBD1